Only a few counts were recorded for the clone carrying this T cell receptor (beta chain). Its antigen remains unknown. This specimen comes from a study of high-grade serous ovarian cancer treatment subgroups. Whole-study context: Each sample yielded on average roughly 7,000 unique TCR beta rearrangements from about 15,000 reads. Study-wide findings and caveats: These tumor repertoires lack spatial information from bulk sequencing. Higher neoantigen levels went with greater TCR clonal relatedness. Repertoire similarity ranged roughly 0.095 to 0.8 between tumors of one patient.

The tumor samples were collected prior to definitive surgery or chemotherapy. The data were produced by immunoSEQ multiplex PCR, yet TCRdb's version contains in-frame clones alone and is incomplete. This table holds more than 7,500 clones, 75% to 90% found once. Germline lookup yields CDR1 SGHNT and CDR2 YENEEA. The CDR3 is 16 residues long. Unmatched junction bases numbered 11, after V lost 5 bases and J lost 6 bases. Specimen: tumor tissue. This receptor was identified in a human donor with high-grade serous ovarian cancer. V and J are TRBV11-3 and TRBJ2-2, with 8 positions matching TRBD2. The DNA of the CDR3 is TGTGCCAGCAGCCCAAGAGCGGGAGCGGGGTCCGGGGAGCTGTTTTTT. This sequence encodes CASSPRAGAGSGELFF.